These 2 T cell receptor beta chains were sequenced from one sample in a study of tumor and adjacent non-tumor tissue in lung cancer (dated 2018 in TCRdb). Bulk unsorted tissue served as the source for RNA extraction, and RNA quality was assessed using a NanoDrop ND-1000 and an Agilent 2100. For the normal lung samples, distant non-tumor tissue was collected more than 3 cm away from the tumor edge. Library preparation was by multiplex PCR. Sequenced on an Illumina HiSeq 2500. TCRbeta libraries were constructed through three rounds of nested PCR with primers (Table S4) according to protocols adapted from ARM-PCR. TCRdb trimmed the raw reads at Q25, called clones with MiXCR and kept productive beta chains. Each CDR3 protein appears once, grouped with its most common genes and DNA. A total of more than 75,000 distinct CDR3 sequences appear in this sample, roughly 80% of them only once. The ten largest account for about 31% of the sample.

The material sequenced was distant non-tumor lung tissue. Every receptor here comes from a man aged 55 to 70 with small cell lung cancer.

The CDR3 bases are TGTGCCAGTGGAGGACGAGCGGCTTCAAGGGATACGCAGTATTTT. It yields the protein CASGGRAASRDTQYF. V and J are TRBV2 and TRBJ2-3, with D maybe TRBD2 (5 bases). Per the germline V gene, CDR1 is SNHLY and CDR2 is FYNNEI. The V gene lost 9 bases and the J gene lost 6 bases, with 22 bases spanning the gap. The CDR3 spans 15 residues.

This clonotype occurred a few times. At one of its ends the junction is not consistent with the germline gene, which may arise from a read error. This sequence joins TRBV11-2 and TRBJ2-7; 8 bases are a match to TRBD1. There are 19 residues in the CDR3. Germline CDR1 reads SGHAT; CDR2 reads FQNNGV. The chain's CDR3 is CASSRQRTTTGATTYERYF. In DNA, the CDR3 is TGTGCCAGCAGTCGACAAAGGACCACGACAGGGGCGACAACCTACGAGCGGTACTTC.